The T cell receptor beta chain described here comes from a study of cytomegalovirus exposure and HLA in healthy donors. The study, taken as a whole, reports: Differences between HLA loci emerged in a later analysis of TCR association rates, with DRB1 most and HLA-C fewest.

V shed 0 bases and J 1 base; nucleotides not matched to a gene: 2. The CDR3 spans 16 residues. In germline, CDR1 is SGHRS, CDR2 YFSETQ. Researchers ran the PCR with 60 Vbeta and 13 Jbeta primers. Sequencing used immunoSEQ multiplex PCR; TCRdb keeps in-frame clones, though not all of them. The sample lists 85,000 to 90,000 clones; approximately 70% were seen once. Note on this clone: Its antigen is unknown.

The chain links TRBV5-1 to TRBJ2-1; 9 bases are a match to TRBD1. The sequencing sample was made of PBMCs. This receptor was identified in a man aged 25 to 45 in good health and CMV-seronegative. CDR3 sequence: CASSLAGTGSYNEQFF. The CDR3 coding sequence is TGCGCCAGCAGCTTGGCCGGGACAGGGTCCTACAATGAGCAGTTCTTC. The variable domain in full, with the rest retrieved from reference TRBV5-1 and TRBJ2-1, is KAGVTQTPRYLIKTRGQQVTLSCSPISGHRSVSWYQQTPGQGLQFLFEYFSETQRNKGNFPGRFSGRQFSNSRSEMNVSTLELGDSALYLCASSLAGTGSYNEQFFGPGTRLTVL.